This TCR beta chain was sequenced during a study of blood T cell repertoires in COVID-19. Assay: immunoSEQ multiplex PCR; the TCRdb copy retains only in-frame clones and omits some. The sample has over 250,000 clones, approximately 85% seen once. Germline CDR1 reads ENHRY; CDR2 reads SYGVKD. This CDR3 contains 15 residues. V lost 0 bases and J 7 bases, leaving 15 bases between the germline ends. Sequences were obtained from peripheral blood. The chain carries TRBV10-3 and TRBJ1-2, with D tentatively TRBD1 (5 bases). This sequence originates from a woman aged 70 to 79 with acute or convalescent COVID-19. CDR3 residues: CAISESEGIISGYTF. The CDR3 coding sequence is TGTGCCATCAGTGAGTCGGAGGGGATTATTAGTGGCTACACCTTC.